This T cell receptor beta chain is from a study of memory CD4+ T cells and cytomegalovirus serostatus. Turning to the study itself: Healthy Belgian adult donors included fewer than 10 CMV-positive and about two dozen CMV-negative people. Study results and limitations: Suggested: most of the CMV-linked TCR signature lies in CD4+ memory cells. Repertoires predicted CMV serostatus with median bootstrapped AUC of about 0.95. Each of 67 CMV-associated TCRbeta sequences occurred in one to five individuals.

Notes on this clone: The antigen is undetermined.

The table came from immunoSEQ multiplex PCR; TCRdb's copy has only in-frame clones and leaves some out. This sample has about 31,000 clones, with approximately 72% found just once. Trimming cost V 7 bases and J 5 bases, with 11 bases left between them. CDR3 size: 12 residues. Germline V gene lookup returns CDR1 MNHNY and CDR2 SVGAGI (reference sequence). Single viable CD3+CD4+CD8-CD45RO+ cells were sorted as the memory CD4+ T cells. This TCR was sampled from an adult in good health and CMV-seronegative. Some clones in this sample may be carry-over from other donors' samples. The V and J genes are TRBV6-6 and TRBJ1-2; D might be TRBD1 (6 bases). Sequencing was done on a sample of memory CD4+ T cells from blood. The CDR3 nucleotides read TGTGCCAGCAATCGACAGGATTATGGCTACACCTTC. Amino acids: CASNRQDYGYTF.